This T cell receptor beta chain was identified during a study of regulatory T cells in long-lasting Graves disease. Study results and limitations: New patients shared roughly 1,000 public clonotypes, fewer than the approximately 3,000 shared by persistent patients. Favored usage of TRBV28, TRBJ1-2 and TRBJ2-5 was recorded in persistent disease.

Time point given: persistent/refractory GD, antithyroid drugs over 5 years with positive TRAb. The TCR library was prepared using RNA isolated from PBMCs. Peripheral blood, at nine milliliters, went into EDTA tubes. This clonotype was recorded a few times. The antigen remains undetermined. CDR3 size: 14 residues. The germline V and J ends were trimmed by 4 bases and 5 bases, with 14 bases remaining between them. Germline V CDR1 and CDR2: MNHEY, SVGEGT. HTBI primers from iRepertoire and Arm-PCR of CDR3 regions yielded the TCR beta libraries. As handled by the study authors: The identification of approximately 62 TRBV and 14 TRBJ segments was made across samples. TCRdb used MiXCR to reprocess the multiplex PCR reads, holding one entry per CDR3 protein. Here the V and J calls rest on TCRdb's processing, not on the authors' analysis. The sample consists of 390,000 or so distinct CDR3 sequences, approximately 25% of them appearing once.

Sequencing was performed on peripheral blood mononuclear cells (PBMCs), taken when the disease was refractory, from a patient treated with antithyroid drugs. The chain uses TRBV6-2 or TRBV6-3 and TRBJ2-5; no clear D. The receptor comes from a woman aged 40 to 55 with Graves disease. Here the CDR3 reads CASSSGTRYETQYF. The DNA for the CDR3 is TGTGCCAGCAGTTCTGGCACCCGATACGAGACCCAGTACTTC.